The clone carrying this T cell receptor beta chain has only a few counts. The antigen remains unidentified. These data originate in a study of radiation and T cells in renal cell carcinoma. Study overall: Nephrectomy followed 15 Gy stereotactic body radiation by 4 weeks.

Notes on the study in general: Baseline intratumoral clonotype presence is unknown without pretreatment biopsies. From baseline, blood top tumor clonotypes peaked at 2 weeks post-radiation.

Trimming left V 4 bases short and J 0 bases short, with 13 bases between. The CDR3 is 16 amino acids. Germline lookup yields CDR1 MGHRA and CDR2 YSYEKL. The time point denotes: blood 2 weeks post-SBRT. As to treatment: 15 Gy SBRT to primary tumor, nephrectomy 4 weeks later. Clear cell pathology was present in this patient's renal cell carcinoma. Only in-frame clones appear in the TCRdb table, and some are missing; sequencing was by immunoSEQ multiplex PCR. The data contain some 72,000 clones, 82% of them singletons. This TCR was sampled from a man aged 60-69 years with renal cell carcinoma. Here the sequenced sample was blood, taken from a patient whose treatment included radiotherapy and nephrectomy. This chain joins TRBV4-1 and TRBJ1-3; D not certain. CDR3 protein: CASSRVWAVSGNTIYF. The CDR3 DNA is TGCGCCAGCAGCCGTGTATGGGCGGTCTCTGGAAACACCATATATTTT.